The 22 T cell receptor beta chains presented below share a single source sample, sequenced in a study of T cells in women clearing cervical HPV infection. Sequencing was performed with immunoSEQ multiplex PCR; in TCRdb, only in-frame clones are kept and a portion is missing. The sample table includes over 10,000 clones. Sequencing was done on a sample of blood buffy coat. The receptors derive from a woman between 18 and 70 years old with a cervical HPV16 infection that either progressed to CIN3+ or cleared (not recorded which).

Regarding this clone: The DNA ends 3 residues before the CDR3 does, and the rest of the CDR3 is filled in from the germline J gene. The chain has TRBV19 and TRBJ1-2; the D is unclear. Germline CDR1 is LNHDA and CDR2 is SQIVND (reference sequence). Deletions cut 4 bases from V and 7 bases from J, with 19 bases between. CDR3 length equals 15 residues. The CDR3 bases that were read are TGTGCCAGTAGTAGCGGAGCGGGTCAGGCCGGTGGC. Translating gives CASSSGAGQAGG. The complete CDR3 reads CASSSGAGQAGGYTF.

Turning to this clone: Read data end 3 residues before the CDR3 end; the end is taken from the germline J gene. This rearrangement joins TRBV19 to TRBJ1-1, with no clear D. V was pared by 7 bases and J by 0 bases, with 9 bases between. Germline V lookup: CDR1 LNHDA, CDR2 SQIVND (reference sequence). The CDR3 totals 13 residues. The CDR3 DNA, read in part, is TGTGCCAGTAAAGGCAGGATGAACACTGAA. Translated, it gives CASKGRMNTE. Given in full, the CDR3 is CASKGRMNTEAFF.

Worth noting for this clone: The sequence runs out 3 residues before the end of the CDR3; the remainder is reconstructed from the germline J gene. This chain joins TRBV14 and TRBJ2-7, with a weak D call TRBD1 (5 bases). The CDR3 runs to 15 residues. V was shortened by 0 bases and J by 0 bases, with 9 bases between the two germline ends. CDR1 and CDR2 from the germline V gene are SGHDN and FVKESK. CDR3 DNA, as far as it was read: TGTGCCAGCAGCCAAGAGCTGGGGCCCTCCTACGAG. This codes for CASSQELGPSYE. From start to end, the CDR3 is CASSQELGPSYEQYF.

With regard to this clone: The read terminates 3 residues before the CDR3 end, so the remaining end is supplied by the germline J gene. The rearrangement uses TRBV30 and TRBJ1-6, with 9 positions matching TRBD1. Germline V gene data show CDR1 as GTSNPN and CDR2 as SVGIG (reference sequence). The CDR3 sequence is 14 residues long. V lost 2 bases, J lost 9 bases, and 5 bases stayed unmatched. The covered CDR3 bases are TGTGCCTGGAGTCCGGGACAGGGTGGTTCACCC. This encodes CAWSPGQGGSP. The full CDR3 is CAWSPGQGGSPLHF.

Comment on this clone: The CDR3 end is not reached by the read, which stops 3 residues before it; the germline J gene fills it in. V usage is TRBV5-5 and J usage is TRBJ1-1; TRBD1 is a possible D gene (5 bases). Per germline, CDR1 SGHKS and CDR2 YYEKEE (reference sequence). The CDR3 runs to 12 residues. Incomplete CDR3 DNA: TGTGCCAGCAACCAGTTTTTGAGGGGA. As protein: CASNQFLRG. Given in full, the CDR3 is CASNQFLRGAFF.

CDR3 bases read: TGTGCCAGCAGCTTACAGGGCGACACCGGGGAG. This sequence encodes CASSLQGDTGE. The whole CDR3 reads CASSLQGDTGELFF. The chain combines TRBV7-3 with TRBJ2-2; D possibly corresponds to TRBD1 (5 bases). With the read ending 3 residues before the CDR3 end, the germline J gene is used to fill in that end. Trimming removed 2 bases from V and 3 bases from J, with 7 bases in between. This CDR3 has 14 residues. In germline, CDR1 is SGHTA, CDR2 FQGTGA. The entire variable domain, with the rest obtained from reference TRBV7-3 and TRBJ2-2, is as follows: GAGVSQTPSNKVTEKGKYVELRCDPISGHTALYWYRQSLGQGPEFLIYFQGTGAADDSGLPNDRFFAVRPEGSVSTLKIQRTERGDSAVYLCASSLQGDTGELFFGEGSRLTVL.

Comment on this clone: The read gets to within 3 residues of the CDR3 end, and the germline J gene fills in the rest. V is TRBV19 and J is TRBJ2-1, with D perhaps matching TRBD2 (5 bases). The germline V gene has CDR1 LNHDA and CDR2 SQIVND (reference sequence). This CDR3 is 18 amino acids long. The V end was cut by 5 bases, the J end by 5 bases, with 25 bases between. CDR3 sequence reads: CASSAGVNRMLVNNEQFF. The CDR3 DNA, read in part, is TGTGCCAGTAGTGCCGGGGTCAACCGTATGTTGGTCAACAATGAG.

On this clone itself: The sequence runs out 3 residues before the end of the CDR3; the remainder is reconstructed from the germline J gene. The genes are TRBV20-1 and TRBJ2-1, with TRBD2 identical over 7 bases. Looked up from germline, CDR1 is DFQATT and CDR2 is SNEGSKA (reference sequence). The CDR3 totals 15 residues. J was trimmed by 9 bases and V by 1 base; bases with no gene match: 12. CDR3 region: CSARVLRTRTGEQFF. CDR3 DNA (partial): TGCAGTGCTAGAGTCCTAAGGACTAGAACGGGTGAG.

With respect to this clone: The read comes to an end 3 residues before the CDR3 does, leaving the germline J gene to fill in the end. The chain recombines TRBV2 with TRBJ2-7; tentatively, D is TRBD1 (6 bases). CDR1 is SNHLY, CDR2 FYNNEI, per germline. V lost 7 bases and J lost 2, with 9 bases in between. The CDR3 is made up of 12 amino acids. CDR3 DNA (partial): TGTGCCAGCAACAGGGTCCCCTACGAG. It translates to CASNRVPYE. The entire CDR3 protein is CASNRVPYEQYF. The variable domain in full, completed from reference TRBV2 and TRBJ2-7, reads EPEVTQTPSHQVTQMGQEVILRCVPISNHLYFYWYRQILGQKVEFLVSFYNNEISEKSEIFDDQFSVERPDGSNFTLKIRSTKLEDSAMYFCASNRVPYEQYFGPGTRLTVT.

Comment on this clone: The CDR3 is cut off 3 residues early in the read; its end comes from the germline J gene. The chain combines TRBV7-6 with TRBJ2-3, with TRBD2 identical over 7 bases. The germline V gene has CDR1 SGHVS and CDR2 FNYEAQ. The J segment lost 3 bases and the V segment lost 1 base, leaving 4 bases of the junction unmatched. The CDR3 length is 15 residues. The covered CDR3 bases are TGTGCCAGCAGCTTAGTTGGGGGGGGTACAGATACG. This sequence encodes CASSLVGGGTDT. From start to end, the CDR3 is CASSLVGGGTDTQYF.

About this clone: The read stops 3 residues short of the end of the CDR3; the missing end is completed from the germline J gene. V and J are TRBV10-1 and TRBJ1-1; D remains ambiguous. V was clipped by 2 bases and J by 3 bases, with 13 bases between them. The CDR3 sequence is 15 residues long. Germline CDR1 is WNHNN and CDR2 is SYGVQD (reference sequence). CDR3 amino acids: CASSENSGGYTEAFF. CDR3 DNA (partial): TGCGCCAGCAGTGAGAATAGCGGCGGATACACTGAA.

CDR3 in amino acids: CASSLSSYNSPLHF. The covered CDR3 bases are TGTGCCAGCAGTCTAAGCTCCTATAATTCACCC. V is TRBV27 and J is TRBJ1-6; D call uncertain. Read sequence stops 3 residues before the CDR3 end, and the germline J gene provides the missing end. This CDR3 region has 14 residues. Germline CDR1 and CDR2: MNHEY and SMNVEV (reference sequence). The V end was cut by 5 bases, the J end by 0 bases, with 5 bases between.

Of note for this clone: The read terminates 3 residues before the CDR3 end, so the remaining end is supplied by the germline J gene. This sequence joins TRBV12-5 and TRBJ1-5, with D tentatively TRBD1 (5 bases). Trimming took off 1 base at V and 6 bases at J, with 7 bases between the two ends. The germline CDR1 and CDR2 sequences are LGHNT and FRNRAP. The CDR3 extends over 13 amino acids. This chain's CDR3 is CASGLEGRQPQHF. The CDR3 DNA, read in part, is TGTGCTAGTGGTTTGGAGGGGCGTCAGCCC. Full variable domain (missing parts from reference TRBV12-5 and TRBJ1-5): DARVTQTPRHKVTEMGQEVTMRCQPILGHNTVFWYRQTMMQGLELLAYFRNRAPLDDSGMPKDRFSAEMPDATLATLKIQPSEPRDSAVYFCASGLEGRQPQHFGDGTRLSIL.

To note about this clone: The CDR3 goes on 3 residues after the read ends, and that part is filled in from the germline J gene. The V call is TRBV6-1, the J call TRBJ1-1; tentative D call: TRBD1 (5 bases). The ends were cut back, 2 bases at V and 5 bases at J, with 9 bases in the middle. This CDR3 has 13 residues. CDR1 and CDR2 (germline): MNHNS, SASEGT. The CDR3 protein is CASSELRTTEAFF. CDR3 DNA, as far as it was read: TGTGCCAGCAGTGAACTAAGGACAACTGAA.

As regards this clone: The sequenced fragment ends 3 residues before the CDR3 boundary, so the rest is inferred from the germline J gene. The chain combines TRBV2 with TRBJ2-4; possible D gene TRBD1, 6 bases. Germline-derived CDR1 and CDR2 are SNHLY and FYNNEI. V was trimmed by 7 bases and J by 2 bases, leaving 18 bases between them. The CDR3 covers 16 residues. The CDR3 sequence is CASILQGVGSKNIQYF. The covered CDR3 bases are TGTGCCAGCATTTTACAGGGTGTGGGATCCAAAAACATT.

Remarks on this clone: Read coverage stops 3 residues before the CDR3 terminus; the germline J gene supplies the remainder. This sequence joins TRBV20-1 and TRBJ1-1; D gene ambiguous. The V and J ends lost 6 bases and 5 bases respectively, with 13 bases between them. The CDR3 is 12 amino acids. From germline, CDR1 is DFQATT and CDR2 SNEGSKA (reference sequence). CDR3 bases read: TGCAGTGCCCTCCACCGGGGAACTGAA. Encoded protein: CSALHRGTE. The entire CDR3 is CSALHRGTEAFF.

A word on this clone: The CDR3 extends 3 residues past the end of the read, so its final part is completed from the germline J gene. This chain uses TRBV28 with TRBJ2-3; no firm D call. Per the germline V gene, CDR1 is MDHEN and CDR2 is SYDVKM. V lost 3 bases and J 7 bases, leaving 5 bases between the germline ends. This CDR3 spans 11 amino acids. The sequenced CDR3 bases are TGTGCCAGCAGTTTCAGTAATACG. Translating it yields CASSFSNT. The entire CDR3 sequence reads CASSFSNTQYF. Together with reference TRBV28 and TRBJ2-3, the CDR3 gives the full variable domain: DVKVTQSSRYLVKRTGEKVFLECVQDMDHENMFWYRQDPGLGLRLIYFSYDVKMKEKGDIPEGYSVSREKKERFSLILESASTNQTSMYLCASSFSNTQYFGPGTRLTVL.

On this clone: Read data end 3 residues before the CDR3 end; the end is taken from the germline J gene. The chain carries TRBV4-1 and TRBJ2-4; 7 nucleotides line up with TRBD1. The CDR3 runs 18 residues. Germline lookup yields CDR1 MGHRA and CDR2 YSYEKL. Trimming cost V 0 bases and J 1 base; bases outside gene matches: 9. CDR3 bases read: TGCGCCAGCAGCCAAGAGTGGGGACAGCCCATGGCCAAAAACATT. Residues: CASSQEWGQPMAKNI. The CDR3 in full is CASSQEWGQPMAKNIQYF.

This clone ranks as medium-sized in terms of frequency. The read falls 3 residues short of the CDR3 end, and the missing part is taken from the germline J gene. The J gene is TRBJ2-3, the V gene TRBV2; D gene ambiguous. The CDR3 sequence is 10 residues long. Germline CDR1 reads SNHLY; CDR2 reads FYNNEI. V lost 7 bases, J lost 4 bases, and 3 bases lay in between. The CDR3 loop is CASTPDTQYF. The sequenced CDR3 bases are TGTGCCAGCACTCCAGATACG.

With regard to this clone: Sequencing ends 3 residues short of the CDR3 end; the germline J gene provides the rest. The chain employs TRBV14 and TRBJ1-2; possible D gene TRBD1, 5 bases. This CDR3 comprises 14 residues. Germline V lookup: CDR1 SGHDN, CDR2 FVKESK. Deletions cut 6 bases from V and 1 base from J, with 12 bases between. The CDR3 DNA, read in part, is TGTGCCAGCAGTACCTACAGGATTAACTATGGC. The encoded protein is CASSTYRINYG. The entire CDR3 protein is CASSTYRINYGYTF. Variable domain in full (rest from reference TRBV14 and TRBJ1-2): EAGVTQFPSHSVIEKGQTVTLRCDPISGHDNLYWYRRVMGKEIKFLLHFVKESKQDESGMPNNRFLAERTGGTYSTLKVQPAELEDSGVYFCASSTYRINYGYTFGSGTRLTVV.

On this clone: Read coverage stops 3 residues before the CDR3 terminus; the germline J gene supplies the remainder. The chain joins TRBV4-1 to TRBJ1-4; D ambiguous. The V gene's germline CDR1 is MGHRA and CDR2 YSYEKL. The CDR3 extends over 15 amino acids. V was pared by 1 base and J by 5 bases, with 11 bases between. CDR3 in amino acids: CASSQGGRLNEKLFF. The CDR3 DNA, read in part, is TGCGCCAGCAGCCAAGGAGGAAGACTCAATGAAAAA.

Notes on this clone: Coverage ceases 3 residues before the CDR3 finishes, and the germline J gene fills in the end. V gene TRBV12-3 or TRBV12-4 combines with J gene TRBJ2-7; 7 bases map to TRBD2. The CDR3 has 17 residues. Unmatched junction bases numbered 15, after V lost 5 bases and J lost 2 bases. CDR3 bases read: TGTGCCAGCAGTCTCCCCCCGGGGGGACCATCTCCCTACGAG. This gives the protein CASSLPPGGPSPYE. The CDR3 in full is CASSLPPGGPSPYEQYF.